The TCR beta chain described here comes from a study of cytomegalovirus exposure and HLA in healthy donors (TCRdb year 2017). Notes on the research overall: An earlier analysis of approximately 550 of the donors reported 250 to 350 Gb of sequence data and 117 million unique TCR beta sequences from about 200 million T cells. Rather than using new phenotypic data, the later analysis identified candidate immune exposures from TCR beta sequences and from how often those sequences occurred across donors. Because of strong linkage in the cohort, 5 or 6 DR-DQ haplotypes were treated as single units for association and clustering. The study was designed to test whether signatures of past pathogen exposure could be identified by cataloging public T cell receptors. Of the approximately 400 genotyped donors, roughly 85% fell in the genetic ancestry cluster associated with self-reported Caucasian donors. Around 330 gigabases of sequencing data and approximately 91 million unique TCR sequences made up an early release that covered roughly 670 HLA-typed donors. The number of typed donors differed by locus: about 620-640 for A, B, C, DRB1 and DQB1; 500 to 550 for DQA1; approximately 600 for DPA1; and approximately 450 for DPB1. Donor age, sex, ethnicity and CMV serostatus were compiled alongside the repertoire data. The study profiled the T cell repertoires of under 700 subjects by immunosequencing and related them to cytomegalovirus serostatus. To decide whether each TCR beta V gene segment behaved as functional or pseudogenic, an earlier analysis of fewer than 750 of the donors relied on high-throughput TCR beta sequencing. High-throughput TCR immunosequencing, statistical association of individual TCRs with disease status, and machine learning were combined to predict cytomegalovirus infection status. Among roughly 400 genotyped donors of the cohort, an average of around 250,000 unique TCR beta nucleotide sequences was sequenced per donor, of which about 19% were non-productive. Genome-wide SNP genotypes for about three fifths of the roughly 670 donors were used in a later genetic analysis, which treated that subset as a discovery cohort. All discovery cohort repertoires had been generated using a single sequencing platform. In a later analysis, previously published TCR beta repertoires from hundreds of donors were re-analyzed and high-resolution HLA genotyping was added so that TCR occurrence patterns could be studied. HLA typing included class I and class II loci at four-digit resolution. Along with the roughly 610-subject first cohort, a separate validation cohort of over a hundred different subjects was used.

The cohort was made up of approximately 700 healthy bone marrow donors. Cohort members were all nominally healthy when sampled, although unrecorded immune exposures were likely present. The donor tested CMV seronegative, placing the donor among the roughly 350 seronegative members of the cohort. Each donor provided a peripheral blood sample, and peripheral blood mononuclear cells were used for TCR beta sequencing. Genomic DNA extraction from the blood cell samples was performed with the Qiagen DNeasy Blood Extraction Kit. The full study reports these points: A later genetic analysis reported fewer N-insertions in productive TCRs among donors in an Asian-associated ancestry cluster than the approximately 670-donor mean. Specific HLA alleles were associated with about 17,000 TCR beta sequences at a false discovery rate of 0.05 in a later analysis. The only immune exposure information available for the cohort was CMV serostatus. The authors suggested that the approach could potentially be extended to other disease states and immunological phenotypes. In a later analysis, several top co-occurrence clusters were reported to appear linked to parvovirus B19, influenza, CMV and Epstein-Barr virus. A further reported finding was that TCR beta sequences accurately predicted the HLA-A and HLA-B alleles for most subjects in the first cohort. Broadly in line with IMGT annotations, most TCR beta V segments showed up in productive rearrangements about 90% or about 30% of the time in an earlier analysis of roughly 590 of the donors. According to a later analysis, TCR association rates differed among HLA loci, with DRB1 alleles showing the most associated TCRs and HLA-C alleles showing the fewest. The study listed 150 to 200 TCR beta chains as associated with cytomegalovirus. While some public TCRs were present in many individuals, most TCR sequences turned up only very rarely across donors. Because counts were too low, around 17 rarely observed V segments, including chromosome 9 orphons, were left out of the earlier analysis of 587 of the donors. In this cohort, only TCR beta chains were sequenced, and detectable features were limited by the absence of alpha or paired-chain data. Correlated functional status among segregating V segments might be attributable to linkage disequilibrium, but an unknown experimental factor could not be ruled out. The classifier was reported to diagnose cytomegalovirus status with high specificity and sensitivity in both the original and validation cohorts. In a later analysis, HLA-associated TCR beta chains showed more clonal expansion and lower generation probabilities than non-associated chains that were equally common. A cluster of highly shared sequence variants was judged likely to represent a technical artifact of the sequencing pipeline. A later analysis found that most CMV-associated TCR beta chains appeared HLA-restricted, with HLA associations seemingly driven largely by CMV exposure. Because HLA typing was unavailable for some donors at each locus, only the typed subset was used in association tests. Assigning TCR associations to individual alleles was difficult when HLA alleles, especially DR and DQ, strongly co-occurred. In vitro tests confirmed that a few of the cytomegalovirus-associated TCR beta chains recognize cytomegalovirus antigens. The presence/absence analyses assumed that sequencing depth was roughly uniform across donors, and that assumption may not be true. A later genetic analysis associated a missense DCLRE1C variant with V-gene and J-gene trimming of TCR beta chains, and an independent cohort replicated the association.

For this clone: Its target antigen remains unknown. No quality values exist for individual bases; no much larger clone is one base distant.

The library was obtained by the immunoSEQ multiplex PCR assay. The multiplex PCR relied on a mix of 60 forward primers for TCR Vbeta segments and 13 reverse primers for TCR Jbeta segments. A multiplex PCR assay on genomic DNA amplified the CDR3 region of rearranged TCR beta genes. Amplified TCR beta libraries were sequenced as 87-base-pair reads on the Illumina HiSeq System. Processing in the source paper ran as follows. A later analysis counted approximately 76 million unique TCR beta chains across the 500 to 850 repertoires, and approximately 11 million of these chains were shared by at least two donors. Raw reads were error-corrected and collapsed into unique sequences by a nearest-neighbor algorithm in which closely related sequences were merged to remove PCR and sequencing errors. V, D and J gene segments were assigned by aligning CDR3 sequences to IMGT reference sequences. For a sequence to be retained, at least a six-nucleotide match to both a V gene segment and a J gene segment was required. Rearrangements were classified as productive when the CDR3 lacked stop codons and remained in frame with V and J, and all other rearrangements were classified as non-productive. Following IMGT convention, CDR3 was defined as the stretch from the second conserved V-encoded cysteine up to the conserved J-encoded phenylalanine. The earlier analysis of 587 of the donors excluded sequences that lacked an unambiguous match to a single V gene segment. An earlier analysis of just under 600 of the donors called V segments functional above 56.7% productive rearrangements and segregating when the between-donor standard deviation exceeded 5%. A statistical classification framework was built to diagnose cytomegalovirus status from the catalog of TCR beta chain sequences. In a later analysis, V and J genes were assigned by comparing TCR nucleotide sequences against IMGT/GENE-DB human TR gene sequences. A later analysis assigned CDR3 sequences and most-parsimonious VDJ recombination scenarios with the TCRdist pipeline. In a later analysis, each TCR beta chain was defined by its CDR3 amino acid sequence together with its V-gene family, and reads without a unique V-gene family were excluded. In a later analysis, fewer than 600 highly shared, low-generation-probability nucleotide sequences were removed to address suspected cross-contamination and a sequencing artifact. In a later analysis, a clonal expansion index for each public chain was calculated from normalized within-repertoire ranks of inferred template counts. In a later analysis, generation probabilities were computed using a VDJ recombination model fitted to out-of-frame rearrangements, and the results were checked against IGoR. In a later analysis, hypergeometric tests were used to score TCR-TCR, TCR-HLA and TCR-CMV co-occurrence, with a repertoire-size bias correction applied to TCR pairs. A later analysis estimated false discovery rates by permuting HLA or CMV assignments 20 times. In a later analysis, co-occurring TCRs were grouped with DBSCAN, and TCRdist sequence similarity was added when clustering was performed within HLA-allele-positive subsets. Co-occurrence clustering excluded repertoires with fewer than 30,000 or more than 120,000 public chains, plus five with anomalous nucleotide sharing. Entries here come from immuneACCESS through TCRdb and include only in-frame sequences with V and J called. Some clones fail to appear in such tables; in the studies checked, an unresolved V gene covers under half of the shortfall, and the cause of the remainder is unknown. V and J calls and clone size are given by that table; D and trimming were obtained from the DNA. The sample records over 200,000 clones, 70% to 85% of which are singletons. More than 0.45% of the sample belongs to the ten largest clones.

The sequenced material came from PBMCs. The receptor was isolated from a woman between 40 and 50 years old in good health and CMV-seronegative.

DNA sequence: TGTGCCAGTAACCCCCAGGGGAATCAGCCCCAGCATTTT. Its translation reads: CASNPQGNQPQHF. Recombination linked TRBV19 to TRBJ1-5; TRBD1 is a possible D gene, resting on 6 matching bases. The germline V gene (reference sequence) supplies CDR1 LNHDA and CDR2 SQIVND. V is reduced by 7 bases and J by 4 bases, leaving a spacing of 11 bases between them. Including cysteine and phenylalanine, the CDR3 has 13 amino acids. The kept DNA is CDR3 alone, 39 bases in frame from the first base.